This record concerns one T cell receptor beta chain sequence. The antigen is not known. Germline CDR1 MDHEN, CDR2 SYDVKM. The CDR3 sequence is 18 residues long. Trimming removed 5 bases from V and 0 bases from J, with 20 bases in between. This entry comes from a study of T cell responses to AZD1222 COVID-19 vaccine. Overall study results and limits: Once two AZD1222 doses were given, Spike-specific TCR breadth and depth went up. Among the donors, most were white British and more were female, and clonal diversity was possibly underestimated. Without day 14 samples, only post-peak T cell repertoires were studied.

Data came from immunoSEQ multiplex PCR; TCRdb stores just in-frame clones and leaves some out. Of 95,000 to 150,000 clones in the sample, roughly 90% are singletons; the top ten hold 13% to 15%. This specimen was peripheral blood, taken on day 0 of AZD1222 vaccination. This chain joins TRBV28 and TRBJ1-5; no clear D. The sequence derives from an adult in good health. The CDR3 region has the DNA TGTGCCAGCAGTCCCCCTAGTGGCAGAATCCTTAGCAATCAGCCCCAGCATTTT. It codes for CASSPPSGRILSNQPQHF.